The rows below give T cell receptor beta chains drawn from one sample of a study of T-cell memory formation after mild COVID-19. A single record per CDR3 protein comes from TCRdb applying MiXCR to the 5' RACE reads. Here the sample spans a few hundred thousand distinct CDR3 sequences, roughly 15% being singletons. The source material was PBMCs or a T cell subset sorted from them (not recorded which). Every receptor here comes from a man aged 18 to 30 who had mild COVID-19 (a few samples of this study predate the infection). Cell type and time point are not known. CDR3s leave out the opening cysteine and the closing phenylalanine or tryptophan. The order of the fields is clone size, D gene, V gene, CDR3 protein. The D gene is left open where the match is weak. A row's size may be missing; if present it is once, few, many or a size class.

few | TRBD1 | TRBV28 | ASSADRGLRELF
NA | NA | TRBV4-1 | ASSAEGSNQPQH
few | NA | TRBV6-2/TRBV6-3 | ASNTWGNEQF
NA | NA | TRBV9 | ASSGSRTQNGYT
few | TRBD2 | TRBV15 | ATSIRGGDNEQF
NA | NA | TRBV18 | ASSPLPLNRGTDTQY
many | NA | TRBV29-1 | SGGGTQETQY
NA | TRBD1 | TRBV4-3 | ASSHRQGAGETQY
few | NA | TRBV27 | ASNKRTGGYEQY
NA | NA | TRBV3-1 | ASGNTEAF
NA | NA | TRBV20-1 | SARDSTGINIQY
NA | NA | TRBV30 | AWSVSQGNQPQH
many | NA | TRBV5-5 | ASSRGPSDEQF
few | NA | TRBV24-1 | ATSDGGRVGELF
few | TRBD2 | TRBV4-1 | ASSRGPGLVGGDTQY
NA | NA | TRBV11-2 | ASSLPGLARSNEQF
few | NA | TRBV18 | ASSNYDQPQH
many | NA | TRBV7-2 | ASSLVGYEETQY
NA | NA | TRBV24-1 | ATSDPGPWDYNEQF
few | NA | TRBV30 | AWSVQNRYEQY
NA | NA | TRBV12-3/TRBV12-4 | ASSSLQGSSQPQH
NA | NA | TRBV12-3/TRBV12-4 | ATTRGVDTQY
few | TRBD2 | TRBV9 | ASTRLAGGYNEQF
NA | NA | TRBV20-1 | SATLTRDGLNEQF
few | NA | TRBV7-6 | ASSIAVSYEQY
NA | TRBD2 | TRBV5-1 | ASSPRTSGGLETQY
few | TRBD1 | TRBV5-1 | ASSPRDREFGYT
many | NA | TRBV7-2 | ASSFIGGARFTDTQY